The sequence of this T cell receptor beta chain was determined in a study of CD8 T cells in Susac syndrome. cDNA came from about 0.5 to 1 ug RNA primed by random hexamers. MiXCR was run by TCRdb on the immunoSEQ multiplex PCR reads, yielding one entry per CDR3 protein. The table includes 200,000 or so distinct CDR3 sequences, nearly 95% detected once. Trimming left V 0 bases short and J 0 bases short, with 9 bases between. This CDR3 is built from 15 residues. Germline CDR1 SGHDT, CDR2 YYEEEE. Sequenced input: CD4+ T cells from PBMCs. The sequence was obtained from a human donor with multiple sclerosis. This chain links TRBV5-6 with TRBJ1-1, with D hard to call. This chain's CDR3 is CASSLAGRMNTEAFF. The CDR3 DNA sequence: TGTGCCAGCAGCTTGGCGGGGAGAATGAACACTGAAGCTTTCTTT.